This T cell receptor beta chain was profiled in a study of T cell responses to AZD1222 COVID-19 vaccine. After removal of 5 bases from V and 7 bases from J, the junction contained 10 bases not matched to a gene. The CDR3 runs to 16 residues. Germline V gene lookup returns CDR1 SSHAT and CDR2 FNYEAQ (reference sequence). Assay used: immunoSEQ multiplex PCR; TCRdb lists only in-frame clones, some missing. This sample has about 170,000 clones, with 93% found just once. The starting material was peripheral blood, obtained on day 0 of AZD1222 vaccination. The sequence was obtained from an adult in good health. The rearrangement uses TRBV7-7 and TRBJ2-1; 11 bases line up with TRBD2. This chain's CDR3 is CASSPYSGRAGNEQFF. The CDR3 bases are TGTGCCAGCAGCCCCTATAGCGGGAGGGCGGGGAATGAGCAGTTCTTC.